The 17 T cell receptor beta chains in this list originate from one sample, sequenced in a study of cytomegalovirus exposure and HLA in healthy donors (TCRdb year 2017). Library preparation was by the immunoSEQ multiplex PCR assay. For the multiplex PCR, a mixture combining 60 forward primers for TCR Vbeta segments and 13 reverse primers for TCR Jbeta segments was used. TCRdb took this table from immuneACCESS and kept in-frame rearrangements with V and J called. Such tables lack part of the clones; where checked against another copy, unresolved V genes explain under half of the gap, and the rest is unexplained. Here the sample has approximately 170,000 clones; around 75% occur a single time. 4.7% of the sample rests with the top ten. Sequencing used PBMCs. All receptors derive from a man younger than 35 in good health and CMV-seropositive.

The V call is TRBV7-9, the J call TRBJ1-2; 7 bases line up with TRBD1. The CDR3 runs 13 residues. V dropped 5 bases and J dropped 14; count of bases not matched to a gene: 14. Germline V gene lookup returns CDR1 SEHNR and CDR2 FQNEAQ (reference sequence). The CDR3 loop is CASSARDSWPGTF. Written as DNA, the CDR3 is TGTGCCAGCAGCGCCCGGGACAGTTGGCCTGGGACCTTC.

The chain has TRBV6-5 and TRBJ2-7, with 9 bases that match TRBD1. The CDR3 covers 14 residues. From germline, CDR1 is MNHEY and CDR2 SVGAGI. Unmatched junction bases numbered 9, after V lost 7 bases and J lost 5 bases. CDR3 DNA: TGTGCCAGCAAAAACCGGGACAGGGATGACGAGCAGTACGTC. This gives the protein CASKNRDRDDEQYV.

This chain links TRBV19 with TRBJ1-1; maybe TRBD1 (6 bases). V was trimmed by 5 bases and J by 5 bases, leaving 15 bases between them. The CDR3 runs 14 residues. Germline CDR1 is LNHDA and CDR2 is SQIVND (reference sequence). For the CDR3, the DNA is TGTGCCAGTAGTCCCACAGGGTTGGGGACTGAAGCTTTCTTT. This translates into CASSPTGLGTEAFF.

The chain joins TRBV5-4 to TRBJ2-3; TRBD2 agrees at 15 bases. The J segment lost 7 bases and the V segment lost 4 bases, leaving 10 bases of the junction unmatched. The CDR3 totals 17 residues. Germline V gene sequence: CDR1 SGHNT, CDR2 YYREEE (reference sequence). The CDR3 here is CASSPGLAGGPGNTQYF. The CDR3 coding sequence is TGTGCCAGCAGCCCGGGACTAGCGGGAGGCCCCGGAAATACGCAGTATTTT. Looking up the rest from reference TRBV5-4 and TRBJ2-3 gives the full variable domain: ETGVTQSPTHLIKTRGQQVTLRCSSQSGHNTVSWYQQALGQGPQFIFQYYREEENGRGNFPPRFSGLQFPNYSSELNVNALELDDSALYLCASSPGLAGGPGNTQYFGPGTRLTVL.

This chain uses TRBV19 with TRBJ2-3; 9 nucleotides agree with TRBD1. The germline gives CDR1 LNHDA, CDR2 SQIVND (reference sequence). This CDR3 contains 15 residues. The J segment lost 0 bases and the V segment lost 5 bases, leaving 3 bases of the junction unmatched. CDR3: CASSSGQGSTDTQYF. As DNA, the CDR3 is TGTGCCAGTAGTTCCGGACAGGGGAGCACAGATACGCAGTATTTT.

This chain connects TRBV10-3 to TRBJ1-5; the match to TRBD1 covers 10 bases. Trimming took 2 bases from V and 9 from J; bases not matched to a gene: 4. In germline, CDR1 is ENHRY, CDR2 SYGVKD. This CDR3 has 14 residues. DNA of the CDR3: TGTGCCATCAGTGAGGGACAGGGGGAAGGGCCCCAGCATTTT. Translated, it gives CAISEGQGEGPQHF.

Only a few counts were recorded for this clone. The CDR3: CASGRGPPETQYF. The CDR3 nucleotides are TGCGCCTCCGGCCGAGGGCCCCCAGAGACCCAGTACTTC. The chain combines TRBV10-1 with TRBJ2-5; perhaps TRBD2 as D (5 bases). Trimming took off 11 bases at V and 4 bases at J, with 17 bases between the two ends. Germline V gives CDR1 WNHNN, CDR2 SYGVQD (reference sequence). CDR3 length: 13 residues.

This clone appeared a few times. CDR3 amino acids: CASSRGTSGTEGIQYF. For the CDR3, the DNA is TGTGCCAGCAGCCGAGGGACTAGCGGTACCGAGGGGATTCAGTACTTC. The chain carries TRBV6-6 and TRBJ2-4; 11 bases are shared with TRBD2. Trimming removed 6 bases from V and 10 bases from J; junction bases left unmatched: 14. Germline values: CDR1 MNHNY, CDR2 SVGAGI (reference sequence). The length of the CDR3 is 16 residues.

The CDR3 nucleotides are TGCGCCAGCAGCTGGAACTCAGGAGGAGGTGAAAAACTGTTTTTT. Its protein is CASSWNSGGGEKLFF. The rearrangement links TRBV5-1 to TRBJ1-4; no clear D. V was shortened by 3 bases and J by 7 bases, with 16 bases between the two germline ends. CDR1 and CDR2 (germline): SGHRS, YFSETQ. The CDR3 length is 15 residues.

The chain couples TRBV6-1 to TRBJ2-3; the D gene is possibly TRBD2 (6 bases). Germline CDR1 and CDR2: MNHNS and SASEGT. With 5 bases removed from V and 1 base from J, the gap between germline ends came to 7 bases. This CDR3 is 13 amino acids long. The CDR3 is CASSKRGTDTQYF. In DNA form, the CDR3 reads TGTGCCAGCAGTAAGCGGGGCACAGATACGCAGTATTTT.

This clone occurred a few times. The CDR3 protein is CASSFGSLNTEAFF. DNA for the CDR3: TGTGCCAGCAGCTTTGGCAGTTTGAACACTGAAGCTTTCTTT. The genes are TRBV5-6 and TRBJ1-1; unclear D gene. CDR3 length: 14 amino acids. V lost 2 bases, J lost 0 bases, and 8 bases lay in between. Germline V gene lookup returns CDR1 SGHDT and CDR2 YYEEEE. Looking up the rest from reference TRBV5-6 and TRBJ1-1 gives the full variable domain: DAGVTQSPTHLIKTRGQQVTLRCSPKSGHDTVSWYQQALGQGPQFIFQYYEEEERQRGNFPDRFSGHQFPNYSSELNVNALLLGDSALYLCASSFGSLNTEAFFGQGTRLTVV.

The chain employs TRBV6-1 and TRBJ1-5; no firm D call. The CDR3 is 15 amino acids. Trimming shortened V by 3 bases and J by 1 base, and 10 bases separated the two germline ends. Germline values: CDR1 MNHNS, CDR2 SASEGT. The CDR3, as DNA: TGTGCCAGCAGTGAGGGGAGCCAGAGCAATCAGCCCCAGCATTTT. Encoded protein: CASSEGSQSNQPQHF.

This clone has a handful of counts. V usage is TRBV7-2 and J usage is TRBJ1-2, with 8 bases identical to TRBD1. This CDR3 is built from 16 residues. The V gene's germline CDR1 is SGHTA and CDR2 FQGNSA. V lost 3 bases and J lost 8; bases outside the gene matches: 14. Written as DNA, the CDR3 is TGTGCCAGCAGCTTCCCCTTTCCTGGACAGGGTAACGGCTACACCTTC. Protein: CASSFPFPGQGNGYTF.

The V and J genes are TRBV6-6 and TRBJ1-1, with D possibly matching TRBD1 (6 bases). There are 14 residues in the CDR3. CDR1 MNHNY and CDR2 SVGAGI come from the germline V gene (reference sequence). The germline V and J ends were trimmed by 5 bases and 2 bases, with 12 bases remaining between them. In nucleotides, the CDR3 is TGTGCCAGCAGTCAACAGGGTCGAAACACTGAAGCTTTCTTT. This codes for CASSQQGRNTEAFF.

This clone occurred a few times. CDR3 residues: CASSLDSGQTNEKLFF. In DNA form, the CDR3 reads TGTGCCAGCAGCTTAGATTCGGGACAGACTAATGAAAAACTGTTTTTT. The rearrangement uses TRBV11-2 and TRBJ1-4, with 7 bases matching TRBD1. The V gene end was trimmed by 0 bases and the J gene end by 2 bases; junction bases not matched to a gene: 3. The CDR3 extends over 16 amino acids. Per the germline V gene, CDR1 is SGHAT and CDR2 is FQNNGV.

The V call is TRBV5-1, the J call TRBJ1-1; no clear D gene. The CDR3 extends over 21 amino acids. Germline-derived CDR1 and CDR2 are SGHRS and YFSETQ. Between the trimmed V and J ends, which lost 1 base and 0 bases, there was a span of 28 bases. CDR3 amino acids: CASSLPGRGSFRLNMNTEAFF. The CDR3 DNA reads TGCGCCAGCAGCTTGCCCGGACGGGGATCTTTCCGACTGAATATGAACACTGAAGCTTTCTTT.

V is TRBV5-1 and J is TRBJ2-5, with D maybe TRBD2 (6 bases). Trimming removed 6 bases from V and 2 bases from J, with 20 bases in between. Germline V gives CDR1 SGHRS, CDR2 YFSETQ. This CDR3 contains 16 residues. CDR3: CASKSLGGASQETQYF. CDR3 coding DNA: TGCGCCAGCAAATCGTTAGGCGGGGCATCGCAAGAGACCCAGTACTTC.